Detailed here is one T cell receptor beta chain. The data stem from a study of blood T cell repertoires in COVID-19. Study-wide context: COVID-19 samples, acute and convalescent, were from the United States, Italy and Spain. T cells, B-cell-depleted T cells, or PBMCs provided the cDNA or gDNA that served as material.

CDR1 and CDR2 from the germline V gene are LGHNA and YNFKEQ. The CDR3 covers 14 residues. Trimming stripped 0 bases from V and 4 bases from J, with 8 bases between. In the authors' methods: Amplification from reference gene primers served as the basis for estimated nucleated cell counts. The assay was immunoSEQ multiplex PCR, and TCRdb's table has in-frame clones only and misses some. V and J calls and clone size are copied from that table; D and trimming were computed from the DNA. The sample consists of about 44,000 clones, 80% to 90% of them appearing once. The sequenced material came from peripheral blood. The receptor's source is a woman aged 40-49 years with acute or convalescent COVID-19. This rearrangement joins TRBV4-2 to TRBJ2-3, with D tentatively TRBD2 (6 bases). The CDR3 region is CASSQEGLPDTQYF. In DNA, the CDR3 is TGTGCCAGCAGCCAAGAGGGACTCCCAGATACGCAGTATTTT.